The present T cell receptor beta chain was sequenced within a study of sequential checkpoint blockade in melanoma (dated by TCRdb to the late 2010s). Some background on the complete study: Patients were assigned by 1:1 randomization to either first-line nivolumab followed by ipilimumab (arm A) or ipilimumab followed by nivolumab (arm B). Both trial sequences were followed by maintenance nivolumab. DNA from roughly 83 melanoma tumor samples collected before treatment underwent TCRbeta immunosequencing. Matched tumor biopsies were taken from approximately 24 patients before treatment and at week 13, after single-agent nivolumab (arm A) or ipilimumab (arm B). In roughly 80% of the matched pre- and post-treatment tumor biopsy pairs, both biopsies came from the same lesion.

The immunoSEQ Assay was used to immunosequence TCRbeta CDR3 regions from genomic DNA. Before high-throughput sequencing, the genomic DNA was amplified using bias-controlled multiplex PCR. The study's own analysis went as follows. To quantify the absolute abundance of each unique TCRbeta CDR3 region, the sequences were collapsed and filtered. Clonality, defined as 1 minus Pielou's evenness, was calculated using productive rearrangements only. Tumor T-cell fraction was computed by normalizing TCRbeta template counts to usable DNA, estimated from several housekeeping genes. A previously published method was used to identify clones with significantly greater frequencies in on-treatment samples than in baseline samples. Drawn from immuneACCESS, this table holds only the in-frame rearrangements with V and J called that TCRdb kept. Clones are partly lost; checked studies trace under half to an unresolved V gene and leave the rest unexplained. That table supplies the V and J calls and clone size; D and trimming were determined from the DNA. Counted in this sample were fewer than 6,000 clones; around 28% of them appeared once. Of the sample, about 24% is held by the ten largest clones.

Interpreted using the paper, the treatment or condition label stands for: randomized to nivolumab then ipilimumab (arm A) or the reverse (arm B). No trial patient had received prior DNA-damaging chemotherapy. The samples were obtained from melanoma patients enrolled in CheckMate 064, an open-label, randomized phase II trial testing sequential checkpoint blockade. Genomic DNA from formalin-fixed paraffin-embedded (FFPE) tissue samples was used for tumor TCR sequencing. After removal of 5 bases from V and 9 bases from J, the junction retains 7 bases not matched to a gene. From a lookup of the germline V gene, CDR1 and CDR2 are SGHNT and YENEEA. The CDR3 holds 14 amino acids from the cysteine to the phenylalanine. Of the read, only the CDR3 DNA is kept; its 42 bases are in frame from base 1. Results and caveats for the whole study, not just this receptor: In the nivolumab-first arm (arm A), pretreatment tumor TIL clonality was associated with response (P = .04). Patients with increases in tumor T-cell fraction and clonality by week 13 were approximately 30 times more likely to achieve clinical benefit. Small sample sizes and reduced statistical power limited the within-arm analyses of tumor T-cell fraction. The response-prediction model combining TCR metrics and mutation burden needs validation in larger, independent patient cohorts. Tumor T-cell fraction and clonality were found to correlate with PD-L1 staining and CD8+ T-cell counts but not with mutational load.

Ten or more counts support this clone. Its antigen remains unidentified. Base qualities are not provided; no much larger clone lies one nucleotide away. Sample: tumor tissue (inferred from file names), taken from a patient given nivolumab and ipilimumab in sequence. This sequence originates from a human donor with melanoma. The chain was built from TRBV11-3 and TRBJ2-1, and 10 junction bases match TRBD2. The CDR3 corresponds to CASSLPGLASEQFF. The bases are TGTGCCAGCAGCCTACCGGGACTAGCGAGTGAGCAGTTCTTC.